This TCR beta chain originates from a study of T-cell memory formation after mild COVID-19. The V and J ends lost 5 bases and 4 bases respectively, with 11 bases between them. The CDR3 covers 13 residues. There are a few counts of this clonotype. The antigen remains undetermined. Using its own MiXCR run on the 5' RACE reads, TCRdb lists one record per CDR3 protein. The sample lists 350,000 to 450,000 distinct CDR3 sequences; 25% to 30% were seen once. The study, taken as a whole, reports: Mainly CM and EM harbored the contracting CD4+ clones; mainly EMRA harbored the CD8+ ones.

This clonotype was sampled from an adult woman who had mild COVID-19 (a few samples of this study predate the infection). Cell type and time point are not known. The sample was PBMCs or a T cell subset sorted from them (not recorded which). The chain couples TRBV12-3 or TRBV12-4 to TRBJ1-2; the D is unclear. In nucleotides, the CDR3 is TGTGCCAGCAGTCAGAGCCGGGCCTATGGCTACACCTTC. Amino acid sequence: CASSQSRAYGYTF.